The rows below give T cell receptor beta chains drawn from one sample of a study of tumor and adjacent non-tumor tissue in lung cancer. TCRdb fed the multiplex PCR reads into MiXCR, producing one record per CDR3 protein. Of some 80,000 distinct CDR3 sequences listed, 72% are singletons. Sequencing input: lung tumor tissue. The receptors derive from a woman aged 40 to 50 with non-small cell lung cancer. CDR3s include the opening cysteine and the closing phenylalanine or tryptophan. A D gene is named only where the DNA matches it firmly. Clone size is shown for a subset of rows, as once, few, many or a class of expanded clone.

d_gene	abundance	j_gene	v_gene	CDR3nt	CDR3aa
-	-	TRBJ2-5	TRBV11-2	TGTGCCAGCAACTCCCAAGGAGGGGGGGCCTGCGAGACCCATTACTTC	CASNSQGGGACETHYF
-	once	TRBJ2-7	TRBV6-5	TGTGCCAGCAGTTCTCCATGTAAGGAGTACGAGCAGTACTTC	CASSSPCKEYEQYF
-	-	TRBJ2-1	TRBV5-6	TGTGCCAGCAAATATCGCCCCAGTGGGGGATTTGATGAGCAGTTTTTC	CASKYRPSGGFDEQFF
TRBD1	-	TRBJ2-3	TRBV20-1	TGCAGTGCCCAACGGGGACAGGGTCGCACAGATATGCAGTATTTT	CSAQRGQGRTDMQYF
TRBD1	medium-sized	TRBJ1-6	TRBV6-5	TGTGCCAGCAGTCCTACCGGGACAGGGAATTCACCCCTCCACTTT	CASSPTGTGNSPLHF
-	-	TRBJ1-5	TRBV5-5	TGTACCAGCAGCTTGTCTCCGTTAATCAATCAGCCCCAGCATTTT	CTSSLSPLINQPQHF
-	-	TRBJ2-7	TRBV5-5	TGTGCCAGCAACGCCGAGACAGGCTCCTACGAGCAGTACTTC	CASNAETGSYEQYF
TRBD1	once	TRBJ2-1	TRBV4-1	TGCGCCAGCATCCGACAAGACAGGGATCGGAGCACTGAGGAGTTCTTC	CASIRQDRDRSTEEFF
-	medium-sized	TRBJ2-5	TRBV10-3	TGTGCCACCGTCGAATCTCCAGGGAAAGAGACCCAGTACTTC	CATVESPGKETQYF
-	-	TRBJ2-1	TRBV6-2/TRBV6-3	TGTGCCACCACTGGTAGTGGGAGCTCCTACAATGAGCATTTCTTC	CATTGSGSSYNEHFF
-	-	TRBJ2-1	TRBV5-5	TGTGCCAGCAGCTTGATTCTAGCCACTAATGAGCAGTTCTTC	CASSLILATNEQFF
-	-	TRBJ2-1	TRBV11-2	TGTGCTGGCAGGAAGACACTAGCTGCACTGTACAATGAGCAGTCCTTC	CAGRKTLAALYNEQSF
-	many	TRBJ2-7	TRBV14	TGTGCCAGCAGCCAGGAAACTAGTGTGTCCAAATACGAGCAGTACTTC	CASSQETSVSKYEQYF
-	-	TRBJ1-5	TRBV29-1	TGCAGTGTTGCGGGGGCTCCTAATCAGCCCCAGCATTTT	CSVAGAPNQPQHF
-	-	TRBJ2-3	TRBV28	TGTGCCAGCAGATTGAGCGGACCAGATACGCAGTATTTT	CASRLSGPDTQYF
TRBD2	-	TRBJ2-7	TRBV15	TGTGCCACCAGCAGAGGGTTAGCGGGATTAACCCACGAGCAGTACTTC	CATSRGLAGLTHEQYF
TRBD2	many	TRBJ2-7	TRBV12-3/TRBV12-4	TGTGCCAGCAGTTTAAGAACTAGCGGGGACTACGAGCAGTACTTC	CASSLRTSGDYEQYF
-	many	TRBJ1-1	TRBV29-1	TGCAGTGCTGGGCTCAGGAACACTGAAGCTTTCTTT	CSAGLRNTEAFF
TRBD1	many	TRBJ2-1	TRBV5-4	TGTGCCAGCAGCTTGGCCTCGACAGGGATCTCCTTC	CASSLASTGISF
-	-	TRBJ2-7	TRBV14	TGTGCCAACAGCCAGGAAACTAGTGTGTCCAAATACGAACAGTACTTC	CANSQETSVSKYEQYF
TRBD2	-	TRBJ2-5	TRBV11-2	TGTGCCAGCAACTTTAGCGGGGGGGCGGGGGAGACTCAGTACTTC	CASNFSGGAGETQYF
-	-	TRBJ1-1	TRBV5-4	TGTACCAGCAGCTTATATGGACAGCGCATGAACACTGAAGCTTCCTTT	CTSSLYGQRMNTEASF
-	-	TRBJ1-1	TRBV19	TGTGCCACCGGACGGAGGATCACTGAAGCTTTCTTT	CATGRRITEAFF
TRBD1	-	TRBJ2-7	TRBV29-1	TGCAGCGTTGCAGGACAGGGGCATTACGAGCAGTACTTC	CSVAGQGHYEQYF
TRBD2	-	TRBJ2-7	TRBV4-1	TGCGCCAGCAGCCCCTCGCGGGAGAGCTCCTACGAGCAGTACTTC	CASSPSRESSYEQYF
-	many	TRBJ2-3	TRBV30	TGTGCCTGGAGTGAATTGCCACGAGTGACGCAGTATTTT	CAWSELPRVTQYF
-	few	TRBJ2-7	TRBV20-1	TGCAGTGCTAGAGCGGGATCTAGAGGGGACGCGTACGAGCAGTACTTC	CSARAGSRGDAYEQYF
-	-	TRBJ2-3	TRBV5-4	TGTGCCAGCAGCTTGGGACAGGAGGTCCATACGCAGTATTTT	CASSLGQEVHTQYF
-	-	TRBJ2-7	TRBV5-5	TGTTCCAGCAATTTTAACTACAGGGCGTACGAGCAGTACTTC	CSSNFNYRAYEQYF
-	many	TRBJ1-5	TRBV4-1	TGCGCCAGCAGCCCAACTCCCACCATCACCAAGCCCCAGCATTTT	CASSPTPTITKPQHF
-	once	TRBJ2-1	TRBV6-6	TGTGCCAACAATTACACGGGGGAGCAGTTCTTC	CANNYTGEQFF
-	few	TRBJ2-5	TRBV11-2	TGTGCCAGCAGCTTAGTTGGATGTAGGGCCCAAGAGACCCAGTACTTC	CASSLVGCRAQETQYF
TRBD1	once	TRBJ1-2	TRBV11-2	TGTGCCAGCCAGGGACAGACCTTCCTTTATGGCTACACCTTC	CASQGQTFLYGYTF
TRBD1	-	TRBJ1-2	TRBV7-9	TGTGCCAGTGGTGGGCAGGGGGTATGGGCCTTC	CASGGQGVWAF
-	few	TRBJ2-2	TRBV7-8	TGTGCCAGCAGCTACAAGACCGGGGAGCTGCTTTTT	CASSYKTGELLF
-	medium-sized	TRBJ1-1	TRBV12-3/TRBV12-4	TGTGCCAGCGGGGTCGTGAACATGGGCGAAGCTTTCTTT	CASGVVNMGEAFF
-	medium-sized	TRBJ1-1	TRBV6-5	TGTGCCAGCAGCAATGGGCCAGCTCAAGAAGCTTTCTTT	CASSNGPAQEAFF
-	-	TRBJ2-6	TRBV18	TGTGCCAGCTCACCCGGCTCTGGGGCCAACGTCCTGACTTTC	CASSPGSGANVLTF
-	many	TRBJ2-5	TRBV20-1	TGCAGTGCTCCAGCCTCTACCTACCAAGAGACCCAGTACTTC	CSAPASTYQETQYF
-	few	TRBJ2-6	TRBV29-1	TGCAGCGTTCAAAGTTCTGGGGCCAACGCCCTAACTTTC	CSVQSSGANALTF
-	-	TRBJ2-5	TRBV6-1	TGTGCCAGCAATGACGCTAGCCCCGAGACCCAGTACTTT	CASNDASPETQYF
-	-	TRBJ1-5	TRBV2	TGTGCCAGCACCAGGGACAATCAGCCCCAGCATTTT	CASTRDNQPQHF
-	-	TRBJ2-2	TRBV11-2	TGTGCTAGCAGCTCCGAACGTGGCGGGGAGCTGTTTTTT	CASSSERGGELFF
-	few	TRBJ1-3	TRBV4-1	TGCGCCAGCAGCCAATCCGTCCTCTCTAGAAACATCATATATTTT	CASSQSVLSRNIIYF
-	-	TRBJ2-5	TRBV7-9	TGTGCCAGCATCTTGAACATGGAGAAGACCCAGTACTTC	CASILNMEKTQYF
TRBD1	-	TRBJ2-3	TRBV7-9	TGTGTTAGCAGCTTAACCGGGACAGCAGATACGCAGTATTTT	CVSSLTGTADTQYF
TRBD2	-	TRBJ2-3	TRBV11-2	TGTGTCAGCGCGGGGGATGTGGAAGGTGGGGATATGCAGTATTTT	CVSAGDVEGGDMQYF
-	-	TRBJ2-1	TRBV4-2	TGTGTCAGCAGCCAACCCCAGGGCACCTACGATGAGCAGTTTTTC	CVSSQPQGTYDEQFF
-	-	TRBJ1-6	TRBV11-3	TGTGCCAGCAACCATGGGAGGAATTCACCCCTACACTTT	CASNHGRNSPLHF
-	once	TRBJ2-7	TRBV6-1	TGTGCCAGCAGTGGGTTAGACGACGAGCAGTACTTC	CASSGLDDEQYF
-	-	TRBJ1-5	TRBV11-2	TGTGCGAGCAGCTTAGAGGTTAATTGGCCCCAGCATTTT	CASSLEVNWPQHF
TRBD1	medium-sized	TRBJ1-1	TRBV11-2	TGTGCCAGCAGCTTTCGTGAGGGGGCGGGGGCTTTCTTT	CASSFREGAGAFF
TRBD1	-	TRBJ2-3	TRBV11-2	TGTGCCAGCAGTCCGCTTTCAGGGGGCACGGATATGCAGTATTTT	CASSPLSGGTDMQYF
-	-	TRBJ1-5	TRBV6-5	TGTGCCAGTAGTTATCCCTCACATCCCCAGCATTTT	CASSYPSHPQHF
TRBD1	-	TRBJ1-1	TRBV29-1	TGCAACGTTGGGGACAGACTGAACACTGAAGCTTTGTTT	CNVGDRLNTEALF
-	-	TRBJ2-7	TRBV5-5	TGTGCCGTCAGTCTACAGGGTTGGACCCACGAGCAGTACTTC	CAVSLQGWTHEQYF
TRBD2	-	TRBJ2-1	TRBV11-2	TGTGCCAGCAGCTTAGGGCAACTAGCGGGGCGCATTGAGCAGTTATTC	CASSLGQLAGRIEQLF
-	-	TRBJ2-1	TRBV29-1	TGCAGTGTTGCGACACGTAGCTCCTACAATGAGCAGTTCTTC	CSVATRSSYNEQFF
-	-	TRBJ2-3	TRBV7-2	TGTGCCAGCAGCTCGGAGACTAGCACAGATACGCAGTATTTT	CASSSETSTDTQYF
-	-	TRBJ1-1	TRBV11-2	TGTGCCAGCAGCCCCGACATGGGAGACACCGAAGCTTTCTTT	CASSPDMGDTEAFF